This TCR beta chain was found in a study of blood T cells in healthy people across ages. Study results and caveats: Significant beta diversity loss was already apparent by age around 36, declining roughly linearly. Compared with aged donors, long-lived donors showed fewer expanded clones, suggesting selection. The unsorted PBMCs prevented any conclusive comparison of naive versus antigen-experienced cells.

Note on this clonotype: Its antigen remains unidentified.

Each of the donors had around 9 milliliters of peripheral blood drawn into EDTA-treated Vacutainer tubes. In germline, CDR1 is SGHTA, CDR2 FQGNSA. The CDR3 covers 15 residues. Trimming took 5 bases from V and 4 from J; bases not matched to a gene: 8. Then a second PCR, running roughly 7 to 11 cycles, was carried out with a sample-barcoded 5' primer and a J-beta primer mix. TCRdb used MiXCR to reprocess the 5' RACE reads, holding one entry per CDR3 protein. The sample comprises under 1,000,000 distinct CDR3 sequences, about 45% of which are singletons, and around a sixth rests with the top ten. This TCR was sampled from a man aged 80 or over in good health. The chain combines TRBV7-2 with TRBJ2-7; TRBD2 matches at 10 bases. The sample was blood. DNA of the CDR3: TGTGCCAGCAGCCCATGGGCTAGCGGGAGATACGAGCAGTACTTC. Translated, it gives CASSPWASGRYEQYF.